These 2 T cell receptor beta chains share one sample of origin, sequenced in a study of blood T cell repertoires in COVID-19. The repertoire was sequenced with immunoSEQ multiplex PCR; TCRdb's copy has only in-frame clones and lacks some. The table shows roughly 100,000 clones, with approximately 86% occurring only once. What was sequenced was peripheral blood. These receptor sequences come from a woman aged 80 or over with acute or convalescent COVID-19.

The chain has TRBV19 and TRBJ2-6; 10 positions agree with TRBD1. This CDR3 region has 17 residues. The germline V gene has CDR1 LNHDA and CDR2 SQIVND (reference sequence). V was pared by 3 bases and J by 3 bases, with 5 bases of the junction left unmatched. The CDR3, as DNA: TGTGCCAGTAGTATGGGACAGGGGAGAGTTGGGGCCAACGTCCTGACTTTC. Its protein is CASSMGQGRVGANVLTF.

Only a few counts were recorded for this clone. The V gene is TRBV28, the J gene TRBJ1-2; D is possibly TRBD1 (5 bases). V was shortened by 6 bases and J by 4 bases, with 12 bases between the two germline ends. Per the germline V gene, CDR1 is MDHEN and CDR2 is SYDVKM. This CDR3 spans 13 amino acids. The CDR3 sequence is CASRNDRRYGYTF. For the CDR3, the DNA is TGTGCCAGCAGAAACGACAGACGCTATGGCTACACCTTC.